This TCR beta chain was sequenced in a study of T-cell memory formation after mild COVID-19. The CDR3 is made up of 14 amino acids. Looked up from germline, CDR1 is DFQATT and CDR2 is SNEGSKA (reference sequence). The trim removed 2 bases at V and 1 base at J, leaving 3 bases unmatched. TCRdb ran MiXCR on the 5' RACE reads and lists one entry per CDR3 protein. The repertoire holds under 400,000 distinct CDR3 sequences, 25% to 30% seen once, with about 13% in the top ten. The chain carries TRBV20-1 and TRBJ2-7; 9 nucleotides match TRBD2. Sequenced: PBMCs or a T cell subset sorted from them (not recorded which). This receptor was taken from an adult woman who had mild COVID-19 (a few samples of this study predate the infection). Cell type and time point are not known. The CDR3, as DNA: TGCAGTGCTAGACTAGCGGGAATGTCCTACGAGCAGTACTTC. This codes for CSARLAGMSYEQYF.